The 10 T cell receptor beta chains below were found in one sample sequenced in a study of cytomegalovirus exposure and HLA in healthy donors. With 60 Vbeta and 13 Jbeta primers, the PCR was carried out. TCRdb's table, derived via immunoSEQ multiplex PCR, lists solely in-frame clones and lacks some. The sample contains more than 80,000 clones, around 75% of which appear only once. The sample consisted of PBMCs. The receptors stem from a man aged 35 to 55 in good health and CMV-seronegative.

This rearrangement joins TRBV19 to TRBJ2-3; 7 positions agree with TRBD2. V lost 1 base, J lost 6 bases, and 7 bases stayed unmatched. The CDR3 has 15 amino acids. Germline CDR1 and CDR2: LNHDA and SQIVND (reference sequence). The CDR3: CASSIGASGGDTQYF. For the CDR3, the DNA is TGTGCCAGTAGTATAGGTGCTAGCGGAGGGGATACGCAGTATTTT.

The chain links TRBV12-5 to TRBJ2-5; 8 nucleotides line up with TRBD1. The ends lost 0 bases at V and 3 bases at J; junction bases unmatched: 3. Germline values: CDR1 LGHNT, CDR2 FRNRAP. The CDR3 totals 15 residues. CDR3 DNA: TGTGCTAGTGGTTTGGTTAGGACAGGGAAAGAGACCCAGTACTTC. It specifies CASGLVRTGKETQYF.

The chain links TRBV6-1 to TRBJ2-7, with TRBD1 matching over 8 bases. From germline, CDR1 is MNHNS and CDR2 SASEGT. Trimming at V came to 6 bases and at J to 6 bases, leaving 13 bases not matched to a gene. CDR3 length equals 15 residues. In DNA form, the CDR3 reads TGTGCCAGCAGCTCACAGTGGACAGGGTTATCCGAGCAGTACTTC. Protein product: CASSSQWTGLSEQYF.

The rearrangement links TRBV2 to TRBJ2-2; no clear D. Deletions cut 4 bases from V and 5 bases from J, with 8 bases between. Germline loops: CDR1 SNHLY, CDR2 FYNNEI. The CDR3 extends over 13 amino acids. This CDR3 reads CASSVETTGELFF. In nucleotides, the CDR3 is TGTGCCAGCAGTGTAGAGACTACCGGGGAGCTGTTTTTT.

Remarks on this clone: Only one base separates this from a far larger clonotype, so it likely reflects a read error. This sample also contains other DNA sequences that code for the same CDR3. The chain uses TRBV2 and TRBJ1-2, with D maybe TRBD1 (6 bases). CDR1 SNHLY and CDR2 FYNNEI come from the germline V gene. This CDR3 is 13 amino acids long. Trimming removed 8 bases at V and 2 bases at J, with 12 bases between. CDR3 amino acids: CASGQSPNYGYTF. As DNA, the CDR3 is TGTGCCAGCGGACAGTCCCCCAACTATGGCTACACCTTC.

This rearrangement joins TRBV9 to TRBJ2-2, with 8 nucleotides matching TRBD2. J gave up 2 bases and V 3 bases, and 9 bases lay outside the gene matches. CDR3 length equals 17 residues. The germline V gene has CDR1 SGDLS and CDR2 YYNGEE. CDR3 in amino acids: CASSGPGGGINTGELFF. CDR3 coding DNA: TGTGCCAGCAGCGGTCCGGGCGGGGGGATAAACACCGGGGAGCTGTTTTTT.

This chain joins TRBV7-2 and TRBJ1-5; TRBD1 aligns across 9 bases. The CDR3 consists of 15 residues. Trimming removed 4 bases from V and 6 bases from J; junction bases left unmatched: 7. Germline V gene lookup returns CDR1 SGHTA and CDR2 FQGNSA. CDR3 nucleotide sequence: TGTGCCAGCAGCTCCGACTCGGGACAGGGTCAGCCCCAGCATTTT. It translates to CASSSDSGQGQPQHF. Full variable domain (outside the CDR3, taken from reference TRBV7-2 and TRBJ1-5): GAGVSQSPSNKVTEKGKDVELRCDPISGHTALYWYRQSLGQGLEFLIYFQGNSAPDKSGLPSDRFSAERTGGSVSTLTIQRTQQEDSAVYLCASSSDSGQGQPQHFGDGTRLSIL.

This clone was detected only once. The chain couples TRBV5-1 to TRBJ2-7, with D possibly matching TRBD2 (7 bases). Germline CDR1 SGHRS, CDR2 YFSETQ. The CDR3 is made up of 15 amino acids. Trimming took 0 bases from V and 2 from J, leaving 12 bases between them. CDR3: CASSLVWGGTYEQYF. In DNA, the CDR3 is TGCGCCAGCAGCTTGGTGTGGGGGGGCACCTACGAGCAGTACTTC.

The chain recombines TRBV29-1 with TRBJ1-5; no clear D. The CDR3 runs to 15 residues. Trimming removed 4 bases from V and 4 bases from J, with 17 bases in between. Germline CDR1 SQVTM, CDR2 ANQGSEA. In nucleotides, the CDR3 is TGCAGCGTTGCCTCCTTGCGAGCGGATAATCAGCCCCAGCATTTT. Protein sequence: CSVASLRADNQPQHF.

J is TRBJ1-5 and V is TRBV19; no firm D call. Trimming stripped 4 bases from V and 7 bases from J, with 17 bases between. The germline V gene has CDR1 LNHDA and CDR2 SQIVND (reference sequence). CDR3 length: 15 residues. CDR3 nucleotides: TGTGCCAGTAGTACCCGAGGACGGGAGGAGCAGCCCCAGCATTTT. Translation gives CASSTRGREEQPQHF.